The 26 T cell receptor beta chains in this list originate from one sample, sequenced in a study of graft-versus-host responses after intestinal transplantation. TCRdb's table, derived via immunoSEQ multiplex PCR, lists solely in-frame clones and lacks some. The profile shows about 59,000 clones, around 93% of them singletons. Antigen specificity for these receptors is unknown. Sequencing used unstimulated CD4+ T cells sorted from spleen or lymph node cells, obtained before transplant. The receptors stem from a human donor who was the organ donor for an intestinal transplant.

This clone was observed a single time. This rearrangement joins TRBV9 to TRBJ1-3; D is unclear. The CDR3 runs 14 residues. Per the germline V gene, CDR1 is SGDLS and CDR2 is YYNGEE. V lost 0 bases and J lost 2, with 6 bases in between. This CDR3 reads CASSVEAPGNTIYF. The CDR3 DNA reads TGTGCCAGCAGCGTAGAGGCACCTGGAAACACCATATATTTT.

The chain has TRBV5-1 and TRBJ1-6; D is ambiguous. V lost 2 bases and J 0 bases, leaving 9 bases between the germline ends. Germline V lookup: CDR1 SGHRS, CDR2 YFSETQ. The CDR3 sequence is 16 residues long. The CDR3 bases are TGCGCCAGCAGCTTAAAATCGAGCTCCTATAATTCACCCCTCCACTTT. This codes for CASSLKSSSYNSPLHF.

The V gene is TRBV4-2, the J gene TRBJ1-1; TRBD1 matches at 9 bases. This CDR3 has 14 residues. The V and J ends lost 4 bases and 7 bases, in that order; junction bases with no gene match: 7. The germline V gene has CDR1 LGHNA and CDR2 YNFKEQ. The CDR3: CASSLLRDRDEAFF. The CDR3 DNA reads TGTGCCAGCAGCCTCCTTAGGGACAGGGATGAAGCTTTCTTT.

This sequence joins TRBV15 and TRBJ1-3; D possibly corresponds to TRBD1 (5 bases). Germline V gives CDR1 LNHNV, CDR2 YYDKDF (reference sequence). Trimming stripped 5 bases from V and 4 bases from J, with 15 bases between. The CDR3 has 15 residues. CDR3 sequence reads: CATSGQGEGGNTIYF. The DNA for the CDR3 is TGTGCCACCAGCGGTCAAGGGGAAGGGGGAAACACCATATATTTT.

This clone was found once. The chain carries TRBV19 and TRBJ2-3, with a tentative D call TRBD2 (6 bases). Trimming removed 5 bases at V and 2 bases at J, with 14 bases between. In germline, CDR1 is LNHDA, CDR2 SQIVND (reference sequence). The CDR3 consists of 15 residues. For the CDR3, the DNA is TGTGCCAGTAGTCTTGGGGGGTATAACACAGATACGCAGTATTTT. Translated, it gives CASSLGGYNTDTQYF.

The table lists this clone with a count of one. The CDR3 DNA follows: TGTGCCAGCAGTGACGCGACAGTGAACACTGAAGCTTTCTTT. Amino acids: CASSDATVNTEAFF. This chain connects TRBV6-4 to TRBJ1-1; perhaps TRBD1 as D (5 bases). Germline loops: CDR1 MRHNA, CDR2 SNTAGT. V lost 2 bases and J 0 bases, leaving 7 bases between the germline ends. The CDR3 totals 14 residues.

The chain carries TRBV4-2 and TRBJ1-5; no clear D. Germline loops: CDR1 LGHNA, CDR2 YNFKEQ. CDR3 length equals 14 residues. The germline V and J ends were trimmed by 0 bases and 5 bases, with 8 bases remaining between them. CDR3 nucleotide sequence: TGTGCCAGCAGCCAAGATAATTGGGATCAGCCCCAGCATTTT. This encodes CASSQDNWDQPQHF.

In its sample, this clone was seen once. The chain has TRBV5-1 and TRBJ2-1; 9 bases are a match to TRBD1. The CDR3 loop spans 16 amino acids. Germline V gene sequence: CDR1 SGHRS, CDR2 YFSETQ. The J segment lost 3 bases and the V segment lost 4 bases, leaving 8 bases of the junction unmatched. In DNA, the CDR3 is TGCGCCAGCAGCCAGGACAGGGGAAGGGTCTACAATGAGCAGTTCTTC. This encodes CASSQDRGRVYNEQFF.

CDR3 sequence: CASGQGPSYEQYF. The CDR3 region has the DNA TGCGCCAGCGGACAGGGGCCCTCCTACGAGCAGTACTTC. The rearrangement uses TRBV5-1 and TRBJ2-7, with TRBD1 identical over 9 bases. With 7 bases clipped from V and 0 bases from J, the junction kept 2 bases outside the gene matches. CDR1 and CDR2 from the germline V gene are SGHRS and YFSETQ. This CDR3 has 13 residues. Drawing the rest from reference TRBV5-1 and TRBJ2-7, the complete variable domain is KAGVTQTPRYLIKTRGQQVTLSCSPISGHRSVSWYQQTPGQGLQFLFEYFSETQRNKGNFPGRFSGRQFSNSRSEMNVSTLELGDSALYLCASGQGPSYEQYFGPGTRLTVT.

The CDR3 region is CASSERTGTYEQYF. The CDR3 nucleotides are TGTGCCAGCAGTGAACGGACAGGGACCTACGAGCAGTACTTC. The genes are TRBV2 and TRBJ2-7; 8 bases line up with TRBD1. Germline lookup yields CDR1 SNHLY and CDR2 FYNNEI. The CDR3 contains 14 residues. J lost 2 bases, V lost 2 bases, and 2 bases had no gene match.

This chain uses TRBV7-9 with TRBJ1-1; 8 bases match TRBD1. V dropped 3 bases and J dropped 6; count of bases not matched to a gene: 12. The CDR3 has 16 residues. The germline gives CDR1 SEHNR, CDR2 FQNEAQ (reference sequence). The CDR3 protein is CASSFGRGLESAEAFF. CDR3 in DNA: TGTGCCAGCAGCTTTGGCAGGGGGCTTGAGAGCGCTGAAGCTTTCTTT.

The chain links TRBV9 to TRBJ2-5; 12 bases match TRBD2. V lost 2 bases and J lost 3; bases outside the gene matches: 5. CDR1 and CDR2 from the germline V gene are SGDLS and YYNGEE. This CDR3 is built from 16 residues. CDR3 loop: CASSVSSGGAKETQYF. The CDR3 DNA is TGTGCCAGCAGCGTCTCTAGCGGGGGGGCTAAAGAGACCCAGTACTTC.

V gene TRBV6-6 combines with J gene TRBJ2-7; D gene ambiguous. V lost 6 bases and J 7 bases, leaving 10 bases between the germline ends. This CDR3 contains 11 residues. Looked up from germline, CDR1 is MNHNY and CDR2 is SVGAGI (reference sequence). The CDR3 is CASSQGSEQYF. The CDR3 bases are TGTGCCAGCAGCCAAGGGTCGGAGCAGTACTTC.

The chain has TRBV11-2 and TRBJ1-2; no definite D call. CDR3 length: 13 residues. Trimming stripped 1 base from V and 0 bases from J, with 3 bases between. CDR1 is SGHAT, CDR2 FQNNGV, per germline. The CDR3 sequence is CASSLATNYGYTF. CDR3 nucleotides: TGTGCCAGCAGCTTAGCAACTAACTATGGCTACACCTTC.

The chain joins TRBV19 to TRBJ2-7, with TRBD1 matching 7 bases. The junction had 8 bases not matched to a gene; V was cut back by 5 bases and J by 4 bases. Germline values: CDR1 LNHDA, CDR2 SQIVND (reference sequence). The CDR3 consists of 14 residues. CDR3: CASSLGARGYEQYF. CDR3 in DNA: TGTGCCAGTAGTCTGGGAGCCAGGGGGTACGAGCAGTACTTC.

The V call is TRBV7-2, the J call TRBJ1-1; maybe TRBD1 (5 bases). This CDR3 is built from 15 residues. With 2 bases removed from V and 10 bases from J, the gap between germline ends came to 20 bases. Germline V gene sequence: CDR1 SGHTA, CDR2 FQGNSA. The CDR3 coding sequence is TGTGCCAGCAGCTTATTTCGAGGGGTCCCCGAGGGAGCTTTCTTT. This encodes CASSLFRGVPEGAFF.

J is TRBJ2-7 and V is TRBV7-2; a possible D gene is TRBD2 (6 bases). V gave up 3 bases and J gave up 0 bases, with 9 bases separating them. Germline V gene lookup returns CDR1 SGHTA and CDR2 FQGNSA. The CDR3 has 14 residues. In DNA, the CDR3 is TGTGCCAGCAGCTTGCGGGGAAACTCCTACGAGCAGTACTTC. Translation: CASSLRGNSYEQYF.

The chain links TRBV7-3 to TRBJ2-1; maybe TRBD2 (6 bases). V was pared by 5 bases and J by 6 bases, with 20 bases between. The CDR3 is made up of 16 amino acids. The germline CDR1 and CDR2 sequences are SGHTA and FQGTGA. The CDR3 protein is CASSQLRAGGANEQFF. CDR3 sequence (DNA): TGTGCCAGCAGCCAGCTTCGGGCCGGAGGGGCCAATGAGCAGTTCTTC.

V usage is TRBV6-1 and J usage is TRBJ1-1; the D is unclear. This CDR3 contains 12 residues. V dropped 7 bases and J dropped 4 bases, with 10 bases sitting between them. CDR1 is MNHNS and CDR2 is SASEGT in the germline V gene. The CDR3 here is CASNLVVTEAFF. Written as DNA, the CDR3 is TGTGCCAGCAATCTTGTGGTCACTGAAGCTTTCTTT.

V and J are TRBV7-2 and TRBJ2-2; D call uncertain. Per germline, CDR1 SGHTA and CDR2 FQGNSA. CDR3 length: 12 amino acids. Trimming took 4 bases from V and 9 from J, leaving 9 bases between them. CDR3 amino acids: CASSYTGRELFF. In DNA, the CDR3 is TGTGCCAGCAGCTATACCGGAAGGGAGCTGTTTTTT.

The rearrangement links TRBV13 to TRBJ1-2; the match to TRBD1 covers 10 bases. This CDR3 contains 14 residues. The trim removed 1 base at V and 7 bases at J, leaving 3 bases unmatched. CDR1 is PRHDT, CDR2 FYEKMQ, per germline (reference sequence). The CDR3 region has the DNA TGTGCCAGCAGCTTAGAGGGACAGGGGTTTGGCTACACCTTC. It codes for CASSLEGQGFGYTF.

This sequence joins TRBV11-3 and TRBJ2-2; TRBD1 aligns across 8 bases. The V and J ends lost 4 bases and 6 bases, in that order; junction bases with no gene match: 4. Germline CDR1 reads SGHNT; CDR2 reads YENEEA. The CDR3 covers 14 residues. The CDR3 sequence: CASSSQGASGELFF. The CDR3 DNA reads TGTGCCAGCAGCTCTCAGGGGGCCTCCGGGGAGCTGTTTTTT.

Details on this clone: The same CDR3 is also encoded by other DNA sequences in this sample. The chain joins TRBV5-4 to TRBJ2-3, with D tentatively TRBD2 (6 bases). Germline CDR1 and CDR2: SGHNT and YYREEE (reference sequence). V lost 1 base, J lost 4 bases, and 13 bases lay in between. CDR3 length equals 15 residues. The chain's CDR3 is CASSLTQRAADTQYF. CDR3 DNA sequence: TGTGCCAGCAGCTTGACACAGCGGGCGGCAGATACGCAGTATTTT.

The chain couples TRBV7-2 to TRBJ2-4; D gene unclear. The V and J ends lost 3 bases and 0 bases respectively, with 6 bases between them. Looked up from germline, CDR1 is SGHTA and CDR2 is FQGNSA. There are 14 residues in the CDR3. This CDR3 reads CASSLSLAKNIQYF. The CDR3 DNA reads as TGTGCCAGCAGCTTGTCTCTAGCCAAAAACATTCAGTACTTC. Supplemented by reference TRBV7-2 and TRBJ2-4, the full variable domain reads GAGVSQSPSNKVTEKGKDVELRCDPISGHTALYWYRQSLGQGLEFLIYFQGNSAPDKSGLPSDRFSAERTGGSVSTLTIQRTQQEDSAVYLCASSLSLAKNIQYFGAGTRLSVL.

The gene calls are TRBV7-6 and TRBJ2-3; the match to TRBD2 covers 7 bases. The germline V gene has CDR1 SGHVS and CDR2 FNYEAQ. CDR3 length equals 17 residues. V was clipped by 2 bases and J by 2 bases; unmatched bases: 10. The CDR3 spells CASSLHGSGPATDTQYF. Here the CDR3 DNA reads TGTGCCAGCAGCTTACATGGTAGCGGGCCCGCCACAGATACGCAGTATTTT.

The chain combines TRBV6-1 with TRBJ2-3; D is possibly TRBD1 or TRBD2 (5 bases each). This CDR3 is built from 14 residues. V was cut by 5 bases and J by 1 base, with 10 bases left in between. Germline V gene lookup returns CDR1 MNHNS and CDR2 SASEGT. As DNA, the CDR3 is TGTGCCAGCAGTAACATGGGACGCACAGATACGCAGTATTTT. Protein sequence: CASSNMGRTDTQYF.